This T cell receptor beta chain was retrieved from a study of PD-L1 blockade in urothelial cancer. Study background: Typically, measured as a median, blood samples had 141,255 T cells.

CDR1 is LGHNT and CDR2 is FRNRAP in the germline V gene. This CDR3 spans 15 amino acids. V was cut by 5 bases and J by 8 bases, with 21 bases left in between. The time point was: peripheral blood 6 weeks after treatment start. Clones were sequenced by immunoSEQ multiplex PCR, and TCRdb holds only the in-frame ones, with some missing. The sample lists around 47,000 clones, roughly 78% seen once, with around 14% in the top ten. The V gene is TRBV12-5, the J gene TRBJ1-2; D is undetermined. The receptor was isolated from a man aged 55 to 70 with urothelial cancer. The sequencing here drew on PBMCs, taken around atezolizumab (anti-PD-L1) treatment. CDR3 loop: CASGHSVGTFGGYTF. The CDR3 bases are TGTGCTAGTGGTCATAGTGTAGGAACCTTCGGGGGCTACACCTTC.